These 2 T cell receptor beta chains share one sample of origin, sequenced in a study of T cell responses to AZD1222 COVID-19 vaccine. The protocol was immunoSEQ multiplex PCR, while the TCRdb copy is restricted to in-frame clones and leaves out a portion. The sample has 150,000 or so clones; roughly nine tenths are singletons. This specimen consisted of peripheral blood, obtained on day 0 of AZD1222 vaccination. These receptor sequences come from an adult in good health.

This sequence joins TRBV6-2 or TRBV6-3 and TRBJ1-6, with 9 bases aligning to TRBD1. The germline V gene has CDR1 MNHEY and CDR2 SVGEGT. V shed 4 bases, J shed 10 bases, and the junction held 8 bases outside the gene matches. The CDR3 is made up of 15 amino acids. CDR3 DNA sequence: TGTGCCAGCAGTTCCCGGGACAGGGTAGGCTCACCCCTCCACTTT. Translation gives CASSSRDRVGSPLHF.

The rearrangement links TRBV28 to TRBJ2-5; D uncertain. Germline CDR1 MDHEN, CDR2 SYDVKM. V was pared by 6 bases and J by 5 bases, with 13 bases between. The CDR3 runs to 13 residues. The CDR3 region is CASSRQEMETQYF. In DNA, the CDR3 is TGTGCCAGCAGCCGTCAGGAAATGGAGACCCAGTACTTC.